A single TCR beta chain is shown here with its context. Its specificity is not known. The sample comes from a study of T cells after yellow fever vaccination. Study-level findings and limits: The study found a weaker secondary response that peaked faster, day 5 versus 15.

The CDR3 covers 16 residues. Germline V gene sequence: CDR1 LNHDA, CDR2 SQIVND (reference sequence). V dropped 4 bases and J dropped 5 bases, with 17 bases sitting between them. Each CDR3 protein gets one entry after TCRdb re-called the 5' RACE reads with MiXCR. This sample carries fewer than 350,000 distinct CDR3 sequences, 3.6% of them seen once, and the ten largest clones take about 25%. The chain has TRBV19 and TRBJ2-2; D remains ambiguous. The sequenced sample was PBMCs, obtained on the day of the yellow fever booster vaccination. This TCR was recovered from a man younger than 35 who received the YFV17D yellow fever vaccine. The CDR3 sequence: CASSKQNQDFTGELFF. CDR3 nucleotides: TGTGCCAGTAGTAAACAAAATCAGGATTTTACCGGGGAGCTGTTTTTT.